The 6 T cell receptor beta chains given below trace back to one sample, sequenced in a study of shared clonotypes between healthy human individuals (TCRdb year 2020). The library came from the immunoSEQ multiplex PCR assay. This is the immuneACCESS table as TCRdb keeps it, with only in-frame sequences that have V and J called. A part of the clones is gone; compared with another copy, unresolved V genes explain less than half, and the rest is unexplained. This sample is represented by 2,100,000 or so clones; more than 90% of them were singletons. Around 0.13% of the sample comes from the top ten. Sequenced material: naive CD4+ T cells sorted from blood. The cell subset or site tag for this specimen amounts to: CD45RA+ positively selected. The receptor set was obtained from a man aged 18-30 years in good health.

With respect to this clone: The sample contains more than one DNA sequence encoding this CDR3. The genes are TRBV6-5 and TRBJ2-3, with 9 bases that match TRBD2. The junction had 3 bases not matched to a gene; V was cut back by 6 bases and J by 2 bases. This CDR3 contains 14 residues. Germline assignment: CDR1 MNHEY and CDR2 SVGAGI. As DNA, the CDR3 is TGTGCCAGCAGCCGACTAGCGGTCACAGATACGCAGTATTTT. Its translation: CASSRLAVTDTQYF.

The chain uses TRBV20-1 and TRBJ1-1, with TRBD1 identical over 7 bases. Germline V CDR1 and CDR2: DFQATT, SNEGSKA (reference sequence). The J segment lost 8 bases and the V segment lost 5 bases, leaving 2 bases of the junction unmatched. There are 10 residues in the CDR3. The CDR3 loop reads CSALTGEAFF. CDR3 DNA sequence: TGCAGTGCTTTGACAGGGGAAGCTTTCTTT.

This chain links TRBV6-5 with TRBJ2-2; D ambiguous. This CDR3 is 14 amino acids long. CDR1 is MNHEY, CDR2 SVGAGI, per germline. V gave up 8 bases and J gave up 4 bases, with 14 bases separating them. The CDR3 sequence: CASYSPGGTGELFF. In DNA form, the CDR3 reads TGTGCCAGCTATTCACCGGGTGGCACCGGGGAGCTGTTTTTT.

The chain is built from TRBV18 and TRBJ2-7, with 9 bases fitting TRBD1. The CDR3 spans 17 residues. Unmatched junction bases numbered 14, after V lost 5 bases and J lost 3 bases. Germline V CDR1 and CDR2: KGHSH, LQKENI. The chain's CDR3 is CASSLQGATAAGYEQYF. The CDR3 coding sequence is TGTGCCAGCTCATTACAGGGGGCCACCGCCGCGGGCTACGAGCAGTACTTC.

This chain uses TRBV18 with TRBJ2-3; tentative D call: TRBD1 (6 bases). CDR1 is KGHSH, CDR2 LQKENI, per germline. The CDR3 spans 16 residues. Trimming took off 3 bases at V and 7 bases at J, with 20 bases between the two ends. The CDR3 nucleotides are TGTGCCAGCTCACCGTCGGACTTCTGGGGGCCTTATACGCAGTATTTT. Translation: CASSPSDFWGPYTQYF.

The CDR3 DNA follows: TGTGCAAGTCGCTCACTACTGCCGGGACTTACCAACAATGAGCAGTTCTTC. Its translation: CASRSLLPGLTNNEQFF. The chain is built from TRBV12-2 and TRBJ2-1; TRBD2 is taken as the D call from the table, unchecked against the DNA. TRBV12-2 counts as a pseudogene. The CDR3 extends over 17 amino acids.